The rows below give T cell receptor beta chains drawn from one sample of a study of tumor-infiltrating lymphocytes in primary liver carcinoma. In TCRdb, the multiplex PCR reads were re-called with MiXCR into one record per CDR3 protein. The sample records around 29,000 distinct CDR3 sequences, about 71% being singletons. Specimen: liver tumor tissue from sampling region 3. The receptors here all came from a woman aged 25 to 39 with primary liver carcinoma and hepatitis B virus infection. The CDR3 runs from the conserved cysteine through the conserved F or W. D genes are given only for firm matches. A row's size may be missing; if present it is once, few, many or a size class.

V	D	size	J	CDR3	DNA
TRBV5-6	.	.	TRBJ1-1	CASSLVGEASAEAFF	TGTGCCAGCAGCTTGGTGGGGGAGGCGAGCGCTGAAGCTTTCTTT
TRBV14	.	.	TRBJ2-7	CASSQAAGTDYEDYF	TGTGCCAGCAGCCAGGCGGCGGGGACCGACTACGAGGATTACTTC
TRBV30	.	.	TRBJ1-2	CIWSVDRGSGYTF	TGTATCTGGAGTGTGGATCGGGGTAGTGGCTACACCTTC
TRBV25-1	TRBD2	.	TRBJ2-2	CASSESGRYTGELLF	TGTGCCAGCAGTGAATCCGGGAGGTACACTGGGGAGCTGCTTTTT
TRBV6-5	.	.	TRBJ2-1	CTSSLGRPNEQFF	TGTACCAGCAGCCTCGGGCGACCGAATGAACAATTCTTC
TRBV6-5	TRBD1	medium-sized	TRBJ1-2	CASRRGQGYGYTF	TGTGCCAGCAGAAGGGGGCAGGGCTATGGCTACACCTTC
TRBV10-3	.	medium-sized	TRBJ2-2	CAISESHNLNTGELFF	TGTGCCATCAGTGAGTCCCACAATTTGAACACCGGGGAGCTGTTTTTT
TRBV6-5	.	.	TRBJ1-6	CASRERSVPHSPLHF	TGTGCCAGTAGGGAAAGGAGTGTCCCCCATTCACCCCTCCACTTT
TRBV11-2	.	.	TRBJ1-2	CAGTRGGGGGYTF	TGTGCGGGCACTCGGGGGGGGGGTGGAGGCTACACCTTC
TRBV13	.	.	TRBJ2-7	CASRANDRVGYEQYF	TGTGCCAGCAGAGCCAATGACAGAGTTGGTTACGAGCAGTACTTC
TRBV4-3	TRBD2	.	TRBJ2-3	CASSPRAGGGTGNTQYF	TGCGCCAGCAGCCCCCGGGCGGGCGGGGGGACGGGTAATACGCAGTATTTT
TRBV10-3	.	many	TRBJ2-2	CAISSIQGANTGELFF	TGTGCCATCAGCTCGATACAGGGCGCGAACACCGGGGAGCTGTTTTTT
TRBV11-3	.	once	TRBJ1-1	CTSSLMADNEAFF	TGTACCAGCAGCTTAATGGCAGACAATGAAGCTTTCTTT
TRBV11-2	TRBD2	.	TRBJ2-3	CVSSHRGSGSLTDTKYF	TGTGTCAGCAGCCATCGAGGGAGCGGGAGCCTCACAGACACGAAGTATTTT
TRBV29-1	TRBD1	.	TRBJ2-7	CSVGQGGAEQYF	TGCAGCGTTGGACAGGGTGGAGCCGAGCAGTATTTC
TRBV6-1	TRBD1	.	TRBJ1-4	CVSSDRQGGEKLFF	TGTGTCAGCAGTGACCGACAGGGCGGGGAAAAACTGTTTTTT
TRBV11-2	.	.	TRBJ2-1	CANSQDLGKNEQFF	TGTGCCAACAGCCAAGATTTGGGGAAGAATGAGCAGTTCTTC
TRBV11-2	.	many	TRBJ2-2	CASSLDRTGELLF	TGTGCCAGCAGTTTAGATAGGACTGGGGAGCTGTTATTT
TRBV12-3/TRBV12-4	.	.	TRBJ1-5	CASSLHSSQPQHF	TGTGCCAGCAGTTTGCACAGCAGTCAGCCCCAGCATTTT
TRBV6-1	.	.	TRBJ1-5	CASSDKFGQHQHF	TGTGCCAGCAGTGATAAGTTTGGGCAGCACCAGCATTTT
TRBV10-2	.	few	TRBJ1-2	CASSEIVNYGYTF	TGCGCCAGCAGTGAAATCGTTAACTATGGCTACACCTTC
TRBV12-3/TRBV12-4	.	.	TRBJ1-5	CASSLHGNQPQHF	TGTGCTAGCAGTTTACACGGCAATCAGCCCCAGCATTTT
TRBV25-1	.	.	TRBJ2-7	CASTQAGSYDQYF	TGTGCCAGCACTCAAGCGGGCTCCTACGACCAGTACTTC
TRBV11-3	.	.	TRBJ2-3	CAISLDRHTTDAQYF	TGTGCCATCAGCTTAGATCGACATACTACAGATGCGCAGTATTTT
TRBV28	.	.	TRBJ2-3	CASSNQGTASADTHYF	TGTGCCAGCAGCAACCAGGGGACGGCTAGCGCAGATACGCATTATTTT
TRBV5-5	TRBD2	.	TRBJ2-4	CGSSLAVMREGSDIQYF	TGTGGCAGCAGCTTAGCAGTAATGAGGGAGGGGTCGGACATTCAGTACTTC